Presented here are 10 T cell receptor beta chains from one specimen sequenced in a study of blood T cell repertoires in COVID-19. Clones were sequenced by immunoSEQ multiplex PCR, and TCRdb holds only the in-frame ones, with some missing. Of around 150,000 clones in the sample, more than 75% are singletons; the top ten hold under 2.5%. Specimen: peripheral blood. These receptors all come from a man between 65 and 80 years old with acute or convalescent COVID-19.

The chain couples TRBV19 to TRBJ2-1; 8 bases are shared with TRBD1. Germline V gives CDR1 LNHDA, CDR2 SQIVND (reference sequence). CDR3 size: 15 residues. The V segment lost 4 bases and the J segment 3 bases; nucleotides outside the gene matches: 5. The CDR3 nucleotides read TGTGCCAGTAGTACAACCGGGACAGGCTACAATGAGCAGTTCTTC. Its protein is CASSTTGTGYNEQFF.

This clone was counted only a few times. This chain joins TRBV7-3 and TRBJ1-4; 7 bases are shared with TRBD1. The CDR3 covers 15 residues. V was clipped by 1 base and J by 5 bases; unmatched bases: 4. In germline, CDR1 is SGHTA, CDR2 FQGTGA. CDR3 bases: TGTGCCAGCAGCTTAATGGGGACAGTGAATGAAAAACTGTTTTTT. It specifies CASSLMGTVNEKLFF.

This rearrangement joins TRBV27 to TRBJ2-1; weak D call: TRBD2 (6 bases). The germline V and J ends were trimmed by 4 bases and 6 bases, with 22 bases remaining between them. CDR1 is MNHEY and CDR2 is SMNVEV in the germline V gene (reference sequence). CDR3 length: 17 amino acids. The CDR3 nucleotides are TGTGCCAGCAGTTCCCACAAATACGAGACTAGACTCAATGAGCAGTTCTTC. Its translation is CASSSHKYETRLNEQFF.

This chain connects TRBV7-9 to TRBJ2-1; D is ambiguous. The CDR3 consists of 14 residues. Trimming shortened V by 5 bases and J by 8 bases, and 16 bases separated the two germline ends. Per the germline V gene, CDR1 is SEHNR and CDR2 is FQNEAQ (reference sequence). The CDR3 DNA reads as TGTGCCAGCAGCCTAACAACGCGGCGCGATGAGCAGTTCTTC. It specifies CASSLTTRRDEQFF.

The V call is TRBV5-1, the J call TRBJ2-7, with 7 bases lining up with TRBD1. The CDR3 has 15 residues. Germline V gene sequence: CDR1 SGHRS, CDR2 YFSETQ. V lost 4 bases, J lost 1 base, and 8 bases stayed unmatched. Here the CDR3 DNA reads TGCGCCAGCAGCCTATACCCGACAGGGTCCTACGAGCAGTACTTC. Amino acid sequence: CASSLYPTGSYEQYF.

V gene TRBV28 combines with J gene TRBJ2-5; TRBD2 is a possible D gene (6 bases). Trimming shortened V by 2 bases and J by 2 bases, and 9 bases separated the two germline ends. The germline CDR1 and CDR2 sequences are MDHEN and SYDVKM. The CDR3 has 14 residues. The CDR3 nucleotides read TGTGCCAGCAGTTTAGCAGGGACTCAAGAGACCCAGTACTTC. Its protein product is CASSLAGTQETQYF.

J is TRBJ1-3 and V is TRBV3-1 (or the pseudogene TRBV3-2); D is undetermined. This CDR3 has 16 amino acids. Germline V CDR1 and CDR2: LGHDT, YNNKEL (reference sequence). The V and J ends lost 0 bases and 0 bases respectively, with 9 bases between them. The CDR3 DNA reads TGTGCCAGCAGCCAAGATCCGGGGAGCTCTGGAAACACCATATATTTT. Protein: CASSQDPGSSGNTIYF.

The J gene is TRBJ1-1, the V gene TRBV11-3, with D tentatively TRBD1 (6 bases). V was trimmed by 4 bases and J by 3 bases, leaving 15 bases between them. Germline V lookup: CDR1 SGHNT, CDR2 YENEEA. The CDR3 contains 15 residues. Here the CDR3 DNA reads TGTGCCAGCAGCTCCCAGGCGGGGGCCGACACTGAAGCTTTCTTT. Residues: CASSSQAGADTEAFF.

The CDR3 DNA reads TGTGCCAGCAGACAAACAGGGAGCTCTGGGGCCAACGTCCTGACTTTC. Translation: CASRQTGSSGANVLTF. The rearrangement uses TRBV28 and TRBJ2-6; perhaps TRBD1 as D (6 bases). Looked up from germline, CDR1 is MDHEN and CDR2 is SYDVKM. Trimming took 6 bases from V and 0 from J, leaving 12 bases between them. The CDR3 loop spans 16 amino acids.

The J gene is TRBJ1-1, the V gene TRBV6-5; D possibly corresponds to TRBD1 (6 bases). Per germline, CDR1 MNHEY and CDR2 SVGAGI. The CDR3 spans 14 residues. V was cut by 5 bases and J by 6 bases, with 16 bases left in between. CDR3 nucleotide sequence: TGTGCCAGCAGTAGCGGGGGGCGGACCGCTGAAGCTTTCTTT. It specifies CASSSGGRTAEAFF.